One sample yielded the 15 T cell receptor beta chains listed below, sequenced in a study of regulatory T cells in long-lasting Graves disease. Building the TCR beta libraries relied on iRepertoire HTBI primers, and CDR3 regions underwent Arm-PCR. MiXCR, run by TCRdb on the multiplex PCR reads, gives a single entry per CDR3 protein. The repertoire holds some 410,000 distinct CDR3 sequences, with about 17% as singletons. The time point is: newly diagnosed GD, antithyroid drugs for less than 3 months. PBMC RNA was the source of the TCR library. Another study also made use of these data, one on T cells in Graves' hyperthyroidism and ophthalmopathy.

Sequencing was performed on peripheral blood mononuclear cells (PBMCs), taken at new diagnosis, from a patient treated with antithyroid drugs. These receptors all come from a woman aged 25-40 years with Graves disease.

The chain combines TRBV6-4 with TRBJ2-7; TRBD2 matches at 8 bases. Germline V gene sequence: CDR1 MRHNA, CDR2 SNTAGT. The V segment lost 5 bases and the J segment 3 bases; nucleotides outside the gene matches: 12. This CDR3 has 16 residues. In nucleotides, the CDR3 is TGTGCCAGCAGTTCACCAGCGGGAGAGACCTTCTACGAGCAGTACTTC. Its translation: CASSSPAGETFYEQYF.

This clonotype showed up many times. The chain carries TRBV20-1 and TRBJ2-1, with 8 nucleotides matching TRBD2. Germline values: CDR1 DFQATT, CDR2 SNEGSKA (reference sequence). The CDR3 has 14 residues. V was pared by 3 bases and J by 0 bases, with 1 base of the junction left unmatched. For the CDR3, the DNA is TGCAGTGCTAGCGGGAGGGCCTCCTACAATGAGCAGTTCTTC. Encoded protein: CSASGRASYNEQFF.

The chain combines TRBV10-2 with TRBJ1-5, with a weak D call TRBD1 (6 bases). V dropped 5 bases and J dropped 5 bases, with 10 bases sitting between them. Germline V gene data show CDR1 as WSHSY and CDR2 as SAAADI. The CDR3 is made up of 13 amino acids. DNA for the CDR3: TGCGCCAGCAGTCCGGGACAATATCAGCCCCAGCATTTT. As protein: CASSPGQYQPQHF.

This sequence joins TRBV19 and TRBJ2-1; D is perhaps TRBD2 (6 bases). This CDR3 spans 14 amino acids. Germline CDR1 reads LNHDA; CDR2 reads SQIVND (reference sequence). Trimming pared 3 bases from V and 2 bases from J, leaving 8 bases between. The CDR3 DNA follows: TGTGCCAGTAGTATGCGCGGGGCCTACAATGAGCAGTTCTTC. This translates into CASSMRGAYNEQFF.

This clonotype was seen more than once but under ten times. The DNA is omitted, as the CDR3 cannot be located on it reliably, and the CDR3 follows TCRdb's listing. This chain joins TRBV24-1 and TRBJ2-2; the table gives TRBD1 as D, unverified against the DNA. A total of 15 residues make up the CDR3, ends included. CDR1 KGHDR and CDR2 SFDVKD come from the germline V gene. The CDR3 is CATQGVLFTPGSCFF.

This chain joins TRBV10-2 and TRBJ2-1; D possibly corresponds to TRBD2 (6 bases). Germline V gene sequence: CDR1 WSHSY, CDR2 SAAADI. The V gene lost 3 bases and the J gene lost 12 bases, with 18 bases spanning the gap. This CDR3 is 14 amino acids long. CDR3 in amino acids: CASSDVGPNGRQFF. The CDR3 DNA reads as TGCGCCAGCAGTGATGTCGGCCCCAACGGGAGGCAGTTCTTC.

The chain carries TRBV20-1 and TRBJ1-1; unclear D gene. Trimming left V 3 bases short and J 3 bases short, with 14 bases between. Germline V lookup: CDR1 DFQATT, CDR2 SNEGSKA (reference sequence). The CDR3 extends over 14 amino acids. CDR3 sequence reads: CSARNVEGHTEAFF. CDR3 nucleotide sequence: TGCAGTGCTAGGAACGTGGAGGGCCACACTGAAGCTTTCTTT.

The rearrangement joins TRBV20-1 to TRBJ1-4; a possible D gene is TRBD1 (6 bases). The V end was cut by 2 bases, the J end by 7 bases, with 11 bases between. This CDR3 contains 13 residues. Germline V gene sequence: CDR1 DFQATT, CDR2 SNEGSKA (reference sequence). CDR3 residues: CSARSGGGEKLFF. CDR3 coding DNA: TGCAGTGCTAGAAGCGGGGGCGGTGAAAAACTGTTTTTT.

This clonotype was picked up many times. The CDR3: CASSQNPQGANEKLFF. In DNA form, the CDR3 reads TGTGCCAGCAGCCAGAATCCGCAGGGAGCTAATGAAAAACTGTTTTTT. This chain connects TRBV4-2 to TRBJ1-4; a possible D gene is TRBD1 (5 bases). Germline loops: CDR1 LGHNA, CDR2 YNFKEQ. Trimming shortened V by 3 bases and J by 3 bases, and 14 bases separated the two germline ends. This CDR3 spans 16 amino acids.

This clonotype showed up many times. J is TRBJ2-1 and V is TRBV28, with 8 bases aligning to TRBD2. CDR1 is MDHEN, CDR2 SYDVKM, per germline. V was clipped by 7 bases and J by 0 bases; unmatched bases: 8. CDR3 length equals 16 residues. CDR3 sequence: CASTRGGAISYNEQFF. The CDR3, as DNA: TGTGCCAGCACCCGGGGGGGGGCGATCTCCTACAATGAGCAGTTCTTC.

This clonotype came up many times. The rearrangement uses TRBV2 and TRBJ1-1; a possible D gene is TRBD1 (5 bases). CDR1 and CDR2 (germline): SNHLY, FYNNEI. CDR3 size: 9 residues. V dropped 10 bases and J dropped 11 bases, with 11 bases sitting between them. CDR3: CATGTWAFF. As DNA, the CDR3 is TGTGCCACAGGGACTTGGGCTTTCTTT.

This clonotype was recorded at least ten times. In DNA, the CDR3 is TGTGCCAGCAGTTTTAAAGGGGGCTACGAGCAGTACTTC. As protein: CASSFKGGYEQYF. The rearrangement joins TRBV11-2 to TRBJ2-7; D perhaps matches TRBD1 (6 bases). This CDR3 comprises 13 residues. The ends were cut back, 6 bases at V and 3 bases at J, with 12 bases in the middle. Germline CDR1 SGHAT, CDR2 FQNNGV.

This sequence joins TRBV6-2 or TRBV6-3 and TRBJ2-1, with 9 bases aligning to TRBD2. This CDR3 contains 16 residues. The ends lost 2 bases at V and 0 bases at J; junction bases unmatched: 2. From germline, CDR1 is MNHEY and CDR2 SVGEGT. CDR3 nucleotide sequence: TGTGCCAGCAGTTACGAGCGGGAGGCCTCCTACAATGAGCAGTTCTTC. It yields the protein CASSYEREASYNEQFF.

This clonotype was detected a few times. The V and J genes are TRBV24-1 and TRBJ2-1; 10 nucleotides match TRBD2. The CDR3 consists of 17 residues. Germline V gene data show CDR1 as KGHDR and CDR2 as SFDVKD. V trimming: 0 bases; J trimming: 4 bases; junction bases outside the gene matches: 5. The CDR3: CATSDLPLAGAYNEQFF. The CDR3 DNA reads TGTGCCACCAGTGATTTGCCCCTAGCGGGAGCTTACAATGAGCAGTTCTTC.

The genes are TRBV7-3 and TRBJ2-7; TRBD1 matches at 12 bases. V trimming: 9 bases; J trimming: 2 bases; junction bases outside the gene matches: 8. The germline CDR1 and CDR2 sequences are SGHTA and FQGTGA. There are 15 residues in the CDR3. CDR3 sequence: CARGQGAPRTYEQYF. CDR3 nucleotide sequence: TGTGCCAGGGGACAGGGGGCCCCGAGAACCTACGAGCAGTACTTC.